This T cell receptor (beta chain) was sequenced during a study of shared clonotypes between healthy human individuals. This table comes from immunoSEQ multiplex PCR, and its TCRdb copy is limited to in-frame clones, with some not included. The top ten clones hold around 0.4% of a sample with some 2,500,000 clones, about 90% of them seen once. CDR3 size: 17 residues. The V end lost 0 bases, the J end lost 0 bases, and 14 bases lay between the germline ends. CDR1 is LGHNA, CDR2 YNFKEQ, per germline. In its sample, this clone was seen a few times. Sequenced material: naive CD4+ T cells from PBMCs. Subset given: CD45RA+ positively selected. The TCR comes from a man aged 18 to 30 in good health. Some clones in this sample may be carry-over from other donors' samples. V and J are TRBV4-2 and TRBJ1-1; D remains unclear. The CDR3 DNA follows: TGTGCCAGCAGCCAAGATCGAAAGGGTGGGATGAACACTGAAGCTTTCTTT. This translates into CASSQDRKGGMNTEAFF.